Sequencing of this T cell receptor beta chain was carried out in a study of blood T cell repertoires in COVID-19. Overall study context: The cDNA or gDNA used as material had been derived from T cells, B-cell-depleted T cells, or PBMCs.

Authors' analysis steps: Amplification from reference gene primers served as the basis for estimated nucleated cell counts. TCRdb's table, derived via immunoSEQ multiplex PCR, lists solely in-frame clones and lacks some. The V and J calls and clone size come from that table; D and trimming were worked out from the DNA. The sample contains some 290,000 clones, roughly 93% of which appear only once. In terms of age and location, participants ranged from about 18 to 95 years and lived in under 30 US areas. Participants had their cohort set by participant-reported clinical history. Germline CDR1 is SEHNR and CDR2 is FQNEAQ (reference sequence). There are 16 residues in the CDR3. Germline trimming cut 6 bases from V and 6 bases from J; bases unmatched to any gene: 15.

V usage is TRBV7-9 and J usage is TRBJ2-3; 7 positions agree with TRBD2. The specimen sequenced was PBMCs or T cells enriched from blood (not recorded which). This receptor was identified in a woman in her 40s with acute COVID-19. In nucleotides, the CDR3 is TGTGCCAGCAGACTGGGGGAGGGGTTGGTGCTGGATACGCAGTATTTT. Translation gives CASRLGEGLVLDTQYF.